The 14 T cell receptor beta chains given below trace back to one sample, sequenced in a study of T-cell memory formation after mild COVID-19. TCRdb reanalysed the 5' RACE reads using MiXCR and keeps one entry per CDR3 protein. Of approximately 260,000 distinct CDR3 sequences listed, about a sixth are singletons. The sample was PBMCs or a T cell subset sorted from them (not recorded which). These receptors came from a man in his late teens or twenties who had mild COVID-19 (a few samples of this study predate the infection). Cell type and time point are not known.

This clonotype was seen many times. The gene calls are TRBV5-1 and TRBJ1-2, with TRBD1 identical over 7 bases. Germline assignment: CDR1 SGHRS and CDR2 YFSETQ. CDR3 length: 13 residues. Trimming took 0 bases from V and 7 from J; bases not matched to a gene: 3. Written as DNA, the CDR3 is TGCGCCAGCAGCTTGGAGGGGGCTCGTGGCTACACCTTC. Translating it yields CASSLEGARGYTF. The full variable domain, its missing parts supplied by reference TRBV5-1 and TRBJ1-2, is KAGVTQTPRYLIKTRGQQVTLSCSPISGHRSVSWYQQTPGQGLQFLFEYFSETQRNKGNFPGRFSGRQFSNSRSEMNVSTLELGDSALYLCASSLEGARGYTFGSGTRLTVV.

This clonotype was observed a handful of times. This CDR3 reads CASSQRSGVAGELFF. DNA of the CDR3: TGCGCCAGCAGCCAACGTAGCGGGGTTGCCGGGGAGCTGTTTTTT. The rearrangement uses TRBV4-1 and TRBJ2-2, with TRBD2 matching over 8 bases. The ends lost 2 bases at V and 6 bases at J; junction bases unmatched: 5. The germline V gene has CDR1 MGHRA and CDR2 YSYEKL. The CDR3 spans 15 residues.

This clonotype was observed a few times. The chain combines TRBV12-3 or TRBV12-4 with TRBJ1-2; 7 nucleotides match TRBD1. J was trimmed by 8 bases and V by 4 bases; bases with no gene match: 16. This CDR3 has 16 residues. CDR3 sequence: CASSSGQNWVYDGYTF. CDR3 nucleotides: TGTGCCAGCAGTTCGGGACAGAATTGGGTATATGACGGCTACACCTTC.

The table lists this clonotype with a few counts. The chain links TRBV5-4 to TRBJ2-5; no firm D call. CDR1 and CDR2 from the germline V gene are SGHNT and YYREEE (reference sequence). This CDR3 comprises 14 residues. The ends were cut back, 4 bases at V and 4 bases at J, with 14 bases in the middle. Written as DNA, the CDR3 is TGTGCCAGCAGCCTCGCGGCAGGCGTAGAGACCCAGTACTTC. This encodes CASSLAAGVETQYF.

This clonotype has at least ten counts. J is TRBJ2-4 and V is TRBV4-2; D may match TRBD1 or TRBD2 (6 bases each). The V end lost 4 bases, the J end lost 9 bases, and 16 bases lay between the germline ends. CDR1 is LGHNA, CDR2 YNFKEQ, per germline. CDR3 length: 14 amino acids. CDR3: CASSPRERGVIQYF. CDR3 DNA: TGTGCCAGCAGCCCTAGGGAAAGGGGGGTCATTCAGTACTTC.

This clonotype was counted only a few times. V and J are TRBV6-4 and TRBJ2-3; tentatively, D is TRBD1 (5 bases). The germline gives CDR1 MRHNA, CDR2 SNTAGT. The ends were cut back, 4 bases at V and 4 bases at J, with 12 bases in the middle. This CDR3 is 14 amino acids long. The chain's CDR3 is CASSGQINSDTQYF. DNA of the CDR3: TGTGCCAGCAGTGGACAGATAAATTCAGATACGCAGTATTTT.

This clonotype was seen a handful of times. The V and J genes are TRBV4-2 and TRBJ2-5; 9 bases map to TRBD1. Germline CDR1 LGHNA, CDR2 YNFKEQ. CDR3 length equals 16 residues. J gave up 5 bases and V 0 bases, and 7 bases lay outside the gene matches. The CDR3, as DNA: TGTGCCAGCAGCCAAGAAGGAACAGGGGGCGGTGAGACCCAGTACTTC. Translation gives CASSQEGTGGGETQYF.

This chain links TRBV10-3 with TRBJ1-2, with D perhaps TRBD1 (5 bases). CDR3 length equals 15 residues. Trimming cost V 0 bases and J 4 bases, with 12 bases left between them. The V gene's germline CDR1 is ENHRY and CDR2 SYGVKD. The CDR3 loop is CAISESSGRSYGYTF. Here the CDR3 DNA reads TGTGCCATCAGTGAGTCGTCAGGGAGGTCCTATGGCTACACCTTC.

In its sample, this clonotype was seen many times. CDR3 region: CASSQDLTAGGNTIYF. The CDR3, as DNA: TGTGCCAGCAGCCAAGATTTAACCGCGGGGGGAAACACCATATATTTT. The chain links TRBV4-2 to TRBJ1-3; D is undetermined. CDR1 is LGHNA and CDR2 is YNFKEQ in the germline V gene. The CDR3 consists of 16 residues. V was pared by 0 bases and J by 4 bases, with 13 bases between.

The DNA for the CDR3 is TGTGCCAGCAGTGAAATGGGGGACTCTGGAAACACCATATATTTT. Residues: CASSEMGDSGNTIYF. The genes are TRBV6-1 and TRBJ1-3; D may be TRBD1 (5 bases). Germline V gene sequence: CDR1 MNHNS, CDR2 SASEGT. This CDR3 contains 15 residues. The V gene lost 2 bases and the J gene lost 0 bases, with 8 bases spanning the gap.

This rearrangement joins TRBV29-1 to TRBJ2-5; 9 nucleotides align to TRBD1. The CDR3 spans 17 residues. The V gene's germline CDR1 is SQVTM and CDR2 ANQGSEA. J gave up 4 bases and V 3 bases, and 15 bases lay outside the gene matches. In DNA, the CDR3 is TGCAGCGTTGATCGCCTTTCCGGGACAGGGTCCCGAGAGACCCAGTACTTC. Its translation is CSVDRLSGTGSRETQYF.

This clonotype turned up a few times. This rearrangement joins TRBV12-3 or TRBV12-4 to TRBJ2-5; D is perhaps TRBD1 or TRBD2 (5 bases each). Trimming took off 6 bases at V and 3 bases at J, with 11 bases between the two ends. The CDR3 is 13 residues long. CDR3 DNA: TGTGCCAGCAGCTCTGAGGGGAAAGAGACCCAGTACTTC. Translation: CASSSEGKETQYF.

A few counts support this clonotype. The chain has TRBV7-6 and TRBJ2-3; 12 nucleotides match TRBD2. J was trimmed by 2 bases and V by 5 bases; bases with no gene match: 5. Germline loops: CDR1 SGHVS, CDR2 FNYEAQ. This CDR3 region has 16 residues. CDR3 sequence: CASSVLAGGVTDTQYF. DNA of the CDR3: TGTGCCAGCAGCGTACTAGCGGGGGGAGTCACAGATACGCAGTATTTT. Full variable domain (missing parts from reference TRBV7-6 and TRBJ2-3): GAGVSQSPRYKVTKRGQDVALRCDPISGHVSLYWYRQALGQGPEFLTYFNYEAQQDKSGLPNDRFSAERPEGSISTLTIQRTEQRDSAMYRCASSVLAGGVTDTQYFGPGTRLTVL.

This clonotype was found a few times. The rearrangement joins TRBV7-9 to TRBJ2-3; 7 bases agree with TRBD1. Losses at the gene ends were 3 bases for V and 1 base for J; bases not matched to a gene: 7. Looked up from germline, CDR1 is SEHNR and CDR2 is FQNEAQ (reference sequence). The CDR3 runs to 16 residues. CDR3 nucleotide sequence: TGTGCCAGCAGCTTTAGTAGGGGGCGAGGCACAGATACGCAGTATTTT. This sequence encodes CASSFSRGRGTDTQYF. Variable domain in full (rest from reference TRBV7-9 and TRBJ2-3): DTGVSQNPRHKITKRGQNVTFRCDPISEHNRLYWYRQTLGQGPEFLTYFQNEAQLEKSRLLSDRFSAERPKGSFSTLEIQRTEQGDSAMYLCASSFSRGRGTDTQYFGPGTRLTVL.